Below are 22 T cell receptor beta chains sequenced from a single sample in a study of cytomegalovirus exposure and HLA in healthy donors. The primer mix had 60 Vbeta and 13 Jbeta primers. The data were produced by immunoSEQ multiplex PCR, yet TCRdb's version contains in-frame clones alone and is incomplete. This table holds 75,000 to 80,000 clones, under 80% found once. Material for sequencing was PBMCs. These receptors were obtained from a man aged 35-49 years in good health and CMV-seronegative.

V gene TRBV28 combines with J gene TRBJ2-7, with a possible D match to TRBD2 (5 bases). In germline, CDR1 is MDHEN, CDR2 SYDVKM. The CDR3 covers 13 residues. V lost 8 bases and J 2 bases, leaving 13 bases between the germline ends. CDR3 amino acids: CASGLLQTYEQYF. CDR3 coding DNA: TGTGCCAGCGGACTCCTCCAAACCTACGAGCAGTACTTC.

The chain uses TRBV5-1 and TRBJ2-1; 8 bases align to TRBD1. The CDR3 has 18 amino acids. Germline trimming cut 0 bases from V and 2 bases from J; bases unmatched to any gene: 10. Germline V CDR1 and CDR2: SGHRS, YFSETQ. CDR3 in amino acids: CASSLAGQGRGAYNEQFF. CDR3 DNA sequence: TGCGCCAGCAGCTTGGCCGGACAGGGAAGAGGCGCCTACAATGAGCAGTTCTTC.

The gene calls are TRBV11-2 and TRBJ2-5; D unclear. Trimming cost V 1 base and J 5 bases, with 14 bases left between them. The length of the CDR3 is 15 residues. Germline CDR1 SGHAT, CDR2 FQNNGV. For the CDR3, the DNA is TGTGCCAGCAGCTTAGCAGTGAACCCCGGGGAGACCCAGTACTTC. The encoded protein is CASSLAVNPGETQYF.

The chain carries TRBV29-1 and TRBJ2-7; no definite D call. This CDR3 spans 11 amino acids. CDR1 SQVTM and CDR2 ANQGSEA come from the germline V gene. V was shortened by 4 bases and J by 0 bases, with 4 bases between the two germline ends. CDR3 DNA sequence: TGCAGCGTTGTTCACTCCTACGAGCAGTACTTC. Translated: CSVVHSYEQYF.

This clone was seen more than once but under ten times. The chain links TRBV5-6 to TRBJ1-1; D gene uncertain. This CDR3 comprises 13 residues. Germline CDR1 is SGHDT and CDR2 is YYEEEE. Trimming pared 1 base from V and 4 bases from J, leaving 8 bases between. The CDR3 is CASSLWRGTEAFF. CDR3 nucleotides: TGTGCCAGCAGCTTGTGGCGGGGCACTGAAGCTTTCTTT.

The chain combines TRBV28 with TRBJ2-2; TRBD1 might be the D (5 bases). This CDR3 is 15 amino acids long. Looked up from germline, CDR1 is MDHEN and CDR2 is SYDVKM. V lost 8 bases to trimming and J lost 4 bases, with 17 bases between them. The CDR3 bases are TGTGCCAGCGGCTTAGAACTTGGGGCCACCGGGGAGCTGTTTTTT. It translates to CASGLELGATGELFF.

V and J are TRBV5-1 and TRBJ2-5; 7 nucleotides match TRBD2. The CDR3 covers 14 residues. Trimming took 4 bases from V and 4 from J; bases not matched to a gene: 7. Germline CDR1 SGHRS, CDR2 YFSETQ. In nucleotides, the CDR3 is TGCGCCAGCAGCAATGGACTAGTGAGAGAGACCCAGTACTTC. This sequence encodes CASSNGLVRETQYF.

This chain uses TRBV7-2 with TRBJ2-1, with D possibly TRBD2 on 5 matching bases. V was clipped by 0 bases and J by 6 bases, with 9 bases between them. CDR1 SGHTA and CDR2 FQGNSA come from the germline V gene. The CDR3 totals 14 residues. This CDR3 is CASSLATGINEQFF. The CDR3 DNA reads as TGTGCCAGCAGCTTAGCGACGGGGATCAATGAGCAGTTCTTC.

V and J are TRBV12-2 and TRBJ2-4; TRBD1, the table's D call, was not compared with the DNA. TRBV12-2 corresponds to a pseudogene. The CDR3 totals 12 residues. CDR3 nucleotides: TGTGCAAGTCGGACAGGGCGAAACATTCAGTACTTC. As protein: CASRTGRNIQYF.

J is TRBJ2-2 and V is TRBV30; TRBD1 matches 9 bases. The V segment lost 5 bases and the J segment 0 bases; nucleotides outside the gene matches: 4. Per the germline V gene, CDR1 is GTSNPN and CDR2 is SVGIG (reference sequence). The CDR3 totals 15 residues. The CDR3 DNA sequence: TGTGCCTGGGACAGGGGGAGTTCGAACACCGGGGAGCTGTTTTTT. Its protein is CAWDRGSSNTGELFF. Full variable domain (rest looked up from reference TRBV30 and TRBJ2-2): SQTIHQWPATLVQPVGSPLSLECTVEGTSNPNLYWYRQAAGRGLQLLFYSVGIGQISSEVPQNLSASRPQDRQFILSSKKLLLSDSGFYLCAWDRGSSNTGELFFGEGSRLTVL.

This chain links TRBV30 with TRBJ1-1; TRBD1 aligns across 8 bases. The CDR3 consists of 14 residues. Germline CDR1 and CDR2: GTSNPN and SVGIG (reference sequence). With V trimmed by 1 base and J by 10 bases, 11 bases remained unmatched. CDR3 sequence: CAWSELTGEHRAFF. CDR3 sequence (DNA): TGTGCCTGGAGTGAATTGACAGGGGAGCATAGAGCTTTCTTT.

This chain connects TRBV11-2 to TRBJ2-7; perhaps TRBD2 as D (5 bases). Trimming removed 5 bases from V and 6 bases from J, with 23 bases in between. The CDR3 is 16 residues long. Per the germline V gene, CDR1 is SGHAT and CDR2 is FQNNGV. CDR3 loop: CASSPRTRTGVGEQYF. The CDR3 DNA reads as TGTGCCAGCAGCCCTCGGACCCGTACCGGGGTGGGCGAGCAGTACTTC.

The chain combines TRBV4-1 with TRBJ1-2, with 10 bases aligning to TRBD1. Germline V lookup: CDR1 MGHRA, CDR2 YSYEKL. This CDR3 has 14 amino acids. The V and J ends lost 4 bases and 6 bases, in that order; junction bases with no gene match: 5. CDR3 sequence reads: CASSRSGQGDGYTF. For the CDR3, the DNA is TGCGCCAGCAGCCGATCCGGACAGGGGGATGGCTACACCTTC.

The gene calls are TRBV14 and TRBJ2-3; no clear D. Trimming took 0 bases from V and 8 from J, leaving 21 bases between them. CDR3 length: 17 amino acids. Germline values: CDR1 SGHDN, CDR2 FVKESK. CDR3 sequence (DNA): TGTGCCAGCAGCCAAGATCGGTCCGGTGCATTCGGAGTTACGCAGTATTTT. Amino acid sequence: CASSQDRSGAFGVTQYF. The full variable domain, completed using reference TRBV14 and TRBJ2-3, is EAGVTQFPSHSVIEKGQTVTLRCDPISGHDNLYWYRRVMGKEIKFLLHFVKESKQDESGMPNNRFLAERTGGTYSTLKVQPAELEDSGVYFCASSQDRSGAFGVTQYFGPGTRLTVL.

This clone showed up just once. The chain has TRBV7-6 and TRBJ2-3, with 7 bases lining up with TRBD2. Looked up from germline, CDR1 is SGHVS and CDR2 is FNYEAQ. The CDR3 totals 17 residues. The ends lost 1 base at V and 6 bases at J; junction bases unmatched: 13. CDR3 coding DNA: TGTGCCAGCAGCTTAGACTCATCGGGGGGAACGGGGGATACGCAGTATTTT. Protein: CASSLDSSGGTGDTQYF.

A remark on this clone: Mismatch with germline at one junction end may stem from a read error. This chain links TRBV7-9 with TRBJ1-1; TRBD1 aligns across 9 bases. The CDR3 is 17 residues long. The germline gives CDR1 SEHNR, CDR2 FQNEAQ (reference sequence). Written as DNA, the CDR3 is TGTTCCAGCAGTGGGACAGGGAAGGCGTCGATGAACACTGAAGCTTTCTTT. Translating it yields CSSSGTGKASMNTEAFF. The complete variable domain, with remaining parts taken from reference TRBV7-9 and TRBJ1-1, reads DTGVSQNPRHKITKRGQNVTFRCDPISEHNRLYWYRQTLGQGPEFLTYFQNEAQLEKSRLLSDRFSAERPKGSFSTLEIQRTEQGDSAMYLCSSSGTGKASMNTEAFFGQGTRLTVV.

The chain combines TRBV7-9 with TRBJ2-1; D is unresolved. The CDR3 sequence is 13 residues long. Looked up from germline, CDR1 is SEHNR and CDR2 is FQNEAQ (reference sequence). Trimming took 2 bases from V and 9 from J, leaving 11 bases between them. Here the CDR3 reads CASSLRPWSEQFF. For the CDR3, the DNA is TGTGCCAGCAGCTTAAGGCCTTGGAGTGAGCAGTTCTTC. The variable domain in full, completed from reference TRBV7-9 and TRBJ2-1, reads DTGVSQNPRHKITKRGQNVTFRCDPISEHNRLYWYRQTLGQGPEFLTYFQNEAQLEKSRLLSDRFSAERPKGSFSTLEIQRTEQGDSAMYLCASSLRPWSEQFFGPGTRLTVL.

The chain employs TRBV4-1 and TRBJ2-2; a possible D gene is TRBD2 (5 bases). The CDR3 runs 18 residues. The V and J ends lost 6 bases and 0 bases respectively, with 20 bases between them. CDR1 is MGHRA and CDR2 is YSYEKL in the germline V gene. CDR3: CASSKRSGTGSNTGELFF. CDR3 DNA: TGCGCCAGCAGTAAGAGGTCGGGAACGGGATCGAACACCGGGGAGCTGTTTTTT.

This clone was picked up one time. This chain connects TRBV28 to TRBJ2-7, with D perhaps TRBD2 (6 bases). Germline CDR1 reads MDHEN; CDR2 reads SYDVKM. This CDR3 has 14 amino acids. V was shortened by 4 bases and J by 4 bases, with 14 bases between the two germline ends. CDR3 residues: CASSSPPGRYEQYF. In DNA form, the CDR3 reads TGTGCCAGCAGTTCACCCCCCGGGAGATACGAGCAGTACTTC.

The genes are TRBV19 and TRBJ2-1, with D possibly TRBD2 on 5 matching bases. Germline-derived CDR1 and CDR2 are LNHDA and SQIVND (reference sequence). V was cut by 3 bases and J by 4 bases, with 13 bases left in between. There are 15 residues in the CDR3. This chain's CDR3 is CASSMALAGYNEQFF. The DNA of the CDR3 is TGTGCCAGTAGTATGGCCCTAGCTGGGTACAATGAGCAGTTCTTC.

In DNA, the CDR3 is TGTGCCAGCAGCCCTGACAGGTATCAGCCCCAGCATTTT. Amino acid sequence: CASSPDRYQPQHF. The genes are TRBV6-5 and TRBJ1-5; D is possibly TRBD1 (6 bases). Germline V gives CDR1 MNHEY, CDR2 SVGAGI. V lost 6 bases to trimming and J lost 5 bases, with 11 bases between them. The CDR3 consists of 13 residues.

This chain uses TRBV4-1 with TRBJ2-7, with 9 bases that match TRBD2. Germline V CDR1 and CDR2: MGHRA, YSYEKL. With 0 bases clipped from V and 4 bases from J, the junction kept 13 bases outside the gene matches. CDR3 length equals 18 residues. The CDR3 DNA reads TGCGCCAGCAGCCAAGATGGCGCGCGACTAGCGGACTTATACGAGCAGTACTTC. It codes for CASSQDGARLADLYEQYF.